These 20 T cell receptor beta chains were sequenced from one sample in a study of cytomegalovirus exposure and HLA in healthy donors. The method was immunoSEQ multiplex PCR; TCRdb's version includes in-frame clones alone and lacks a portion of them. The table lists about 150,000 clones, roughly 86% of them singletons. Sample: PBMCs. These receptor sequences come from a human donor in good health.

The chain links TRBV4-3 to TRBJ1-2, with 10 bases matching TRBD1. In germline, CDR1 is LGHNA, CDR2 YSLEER. The V segment lost 3 bases and the J segment 8 bases; nucleotides outside the gene matches: 18. The CDR3 is made up of 18 amino acids. The CDR3 here is CASSQGVYLGQGSDGYTF. The CDR3 nucleotides read TGCGCCAGCAGCCAGGGGGTATACTTGGGACAGGGGAGTGACGGCTACACCTTC.

In this sample, this clone turned up once. The chain carries TRBV6-5 and TRBJ2-4, with D tentatively TRBD2 (5 bases). The CDR3 runs 15 residues. The germline V and J ends were trimmed by 6 bases and 0 bases, with 12 bases remaining between them. Germline V gene data show CDR1 as MNHEY and CDR2 as SVGAGI. The CDR3 region is CASSKDGIAKNIQYF. CDR3 DNA: TGTGCCAGCAGCAAGGACGGGATAGCCAAAAACATTCAGTACTTC.

The chain joins TRBV27 to TRBJ1-4, with a weak D call TRBD1 (6 bases). The V gene lost 8 bases and the J gene lost 5 bases, with 18 bases spanning the gap. Germline lookup yields CDR1 MNHEY and CDR2 SMNVEV (reference sequence). This CDR3 is 15 amino acids long. CDR3 region: CASRPKGHINEKLFF. The CDR3 nucleotides read TGTGCCAGCCGCCCAAAGGGACACATAAATGAAAAACTGTTTTTT.

The CDR3 DNA reads as TGCGCCAGCAGCCAAGTCAGGGGGACCGGGGCCAACGTCCTGACTTTC. This encodes CASSQVRGTGANVLTF. The chain carries TRBV4-1 and TRBJ2-6, with 7 bases lining up with TRBD1. V dropped 1 base and J dropped 4; count of bases not matched to a gene: 4. CDR1 is MGHRA, CDR2 YSYEKL, per germline. The CDR3 consists of 16 residues.

The CDR3 sequence: CASSFRQGLALQETQYF. DNA for the CDR3: TGTGCCAGCAGTTTCCGTCAGGGACTAGCGCTTCAAGAGACCCAGTACTTC. The rearrangement links TRBV28 to TRBJ2-5; 10 nucleotides line up with TRBD2. This CDR3 region has 17 residues. The V and J ends lost 3 bases and 2 bases, in that order; junction bases with no gene match: 9. Germline values: CDR1 MDHEN, CDR2 SYDVKM.

V is TRBV5-1 and J is TRBJ2-7, with 10 nucleotides matching TRBD2. Germline values: CDR1 SGHRS, CDR2 YFSETQ. V shed 4 bases and J 2 bases; nucleotides not matched to a gene: 9. This CDR3 is built from 16 residues. The CDR3 bases are TGCGCCAGCAGCCCACTAGGACTAGCGGCAACCTACGAGCAGTACTTC. It encodes CASSPLGLAATYEQYF.

The chain carries TRBV9 and TRBJ2-2; 9 nucleotides agree with TRBD2. V dropped 0 bases and J dropped 7; count of bases not matched to a gene: 7. The CDR3 is made up of 16 amino acids. Per the germline V gene, CDR1 is SGDLS and CDR2 is YYNGEE. The CDR3 is CASSVGRGGAIGELFF. The DNA of the CDR3 is TGTGCCAGCAGCGTAGGTCGCGGGGGGGCAATCGGGGAGCTGTTTTTT.

The J gene is TRBJ1-1, the V gene TRBV9, with D perhaps matching TRBD1 (5 bases). The germline V gene encodes CDR1 SGDLS and CDR2 YYNGEE. The CDR3 consists of 13 residues. Between the trimmed V and J ends, which lost 2 bases and 2 bases, there was a span of 7 bases. CDR3 sequence reads: CASSVQGNTEAFF. The CDR3 DNA sequence: TGTGCCAGCAGCGTTCAGGGAAACACTGAAGCTTTCTTT.

This rearrangement joins TRBV27 to TRBJ2-7; 7 nucleotides line up with TRBD2. The J segment lost 3 bases and the V segment lost 5 bases, leaving 16 bases of the junction unmatched. The germline V gene has CDR1 MNHEY and CDR2 SMNVEV (reference sequence). This CDR3 has 17 residues. In DNA, the CDR3 is TGTGCCAGCAGTCTAAAGCGGGACTCCGCGGGAAGCTACGAGCAGTACTTC. Its protein is CASSLKRDSAGSYEQYF.

The chain recombines TRBV13 with TRBJ1-2, with unresolved D. CDR3 length: 12 amino acids. Per germline, CDR1 PRHDT and CDR2 FYEKMQ (reference sequence). Trimming removed 5 bases from V and 13 bases from J, with 17 bases in between. The chain's CDR3 is CASSRDLPDPTF. As DNA, the CDR3 is TGTGCCAGCAGCCGGGATCTGCCGGATCCCACCTTC.

The chain is built from TRBV9 and TRBJ2-7, with 10 bases that match TRBD2. The J segment lost 8 bases and the V segment lost 2 bases, leaving 4 bases of the junction unmatched. Germline values: CDR1 SGDLS, CDR2 YYNGEE. This CDR3 comprises 13 residues. CDR3 loop: CASSVVAGGKQYF. CDR3 sequence (DNA): TGTGCCAGCAGCGTCGTAGCGGGGGGAAAGCAGTACTTC.

The rearrangement links TRBV19 to TRBJ2-7, with 8 bases fitting TRBD1. The CDR3 extends over 13 amino acids. V trimming: 5 bases; J trimming: 3 bases; junction bases outside the gene matches: 3. From germline, CDR1 is LNHDA and CDR2 SQIVND (reference sequence). The CDR3, as DNA: TGTGCCAGTAGTCCTGGGACAGGCTACGAGCAGTACTTC. Its protein product is CASSPGTGYEQYF.

The count of this clone is one. The chain uses TRBV28 and TRBJ2-3; 10 nucleotides line up with TRBD1. The CDR3 has 14 amino acids. J lost 6 bases, V lost 5 bases, and 5 bases had no gene match. Germline-derived CDR1 and CDR2 are MDHEN and SYDVKM. The CDR3 region has the DNA TGTGCCAGCAGTAGGGACAGGGGAGAGGATACGCAGTATTTT. It encodes CASSRDRGEDTQYF.

This clone has only a few counts. The J gene is TRBJ1-6, the V gene TRBV25-1; TRBD1 matches at 7 bases. Germline CDR1 MGHDK, CDR2 SYGVNS. The CDR3 covers 13 residues. V shed 5 bases and J 8 bases; nucleotides not matched to a gene: 3. CDR3 protein: CASSQTGDSPLHF. The DNA for the CDR3 is TGTGCCAGCAGTCAAACAGGGGATTCACCCCTCCACTTT.

The genes are TRBV7-8 and TRBJ1-1; no reliable D call. V lost 0 bases and J 5 bases, leaving 13 bases between the germline ends. Germline assignment: CDR1 SGHVS and CDR2 FQNEAQ. This CDR3 has 15 amino acids. The DNA for the CDR3 is TGTGCCAGCAGCTTAGCGCGCGCAGCGGGGACTGAAGCTTTCTTT. Its translation: CASSLARAAGTEAFF.

The chain recombines TRBV7-3 with TRBJ2-7; 10 positions match TRBD1. CDR1 and CDR2 (germline): SGHTA, FQGTGA. This CDR3 has 15 residues. The V gene end was trimmed by 6 bases and the J gene end by 7 bases; junction bases not matched to a gene: 12. The CDR3 DNA reads as TGTGCCAGCAGTATACAGGGGACAGGGGTTGAAGAGCAGTACTTC. It encodes CASSIQGTGVEEQYF.

CDR3: CASSEVSGRDHNEQFF. CDR3 coding DNA: TGCGCCAGCAGTGAGGTTAGCGGGAGGGATCACAATGAGCAGTTCTTC. This chain joins TRBV10-2 and TRBJ2-1; 11 nucleotides align to TRBD2. The CDR3 covers 16 residues. Germline CDR1 and CDR2: WSHSY and SAAADI. The trim removed 2 bases at V and 5 bases at J, leaving 5 bases unmatched.

V and J are TRBV4-1 and TRBJ1-2; D not resolved. Germline CDR1 MGHRA, CDR2 YSYEKL. With 0 bases removed from V and 4 bases from J, the gap between germline ends came to 12 bases. The CDR3 is 15 amino acids. CDR3 in amino acids: CASSQDRWTSYGYTF. DNA of the CDR3: TGCGCCAGCAGCCAAGATCGTTGGACTAGCTATGGCTACACCTTC.

The V call is TRBV5-1, the J call TRBJ1-2; unclear D gene. Trimming took off 0 bases at V and 7 bases at J, with 7 bases between the two ends. Germline V gene data show CDR1 as SGHRS and CDR2 as YFSETQ. CDR3 size: 12 residues. The CDR3 spells CASSLVGVGYTF. The CDR3 DNA is TGCGCCAGCAGCTTGGTCGGGGTTGGCTACACCTTC.

The V gene is TRBV18, the J gene TRBJ2-2; 7 nucleotides align to TRBD1. V shed 3 bases, J shed 5 bases, and the junction held 9 bases outside the gene matches. CDR1 KGHSH and CDR2 LQKENI come from the germline V gene. The CDR3 length is 16 residues. The CDR3 sequence: CASSPADRVGTGELFF. In nucleotides, the CDR3 is TGTGCCAGCTCACCCGCAGACAGGGTCGGGACCGGGGAGCTGTTTTTT.